The T cell receptor (beta chain) under discussion was sequenced for a study of cytomegalovirus exposure and HLA in healthy donors. Overall study results and limits: Across donors, sequencing depth was assumed by presence/absence analyses to be roughly uniform.

About this clone itself: Its antigen is not identified.

The PCR contained 60 Vbeta and 13 Jbeta primers. Data came from immunoSEQ multiplex PCR; TCRdb stores just in-frame clones and leaves some out. This table holds about 170,000 clones, 70% to 80% found once. The sequenced sample was PBMCs. This sequence was found in a woman in her twenties or thirties in good health and CMV-seropositive.

Written as DNA, the CDR3 is TGTGCTAGTGGTTCCCCCCCTAGCGGGAGGGCCCCCGGGGAGCTGTTTTTT. It codes for CASGSPPSGRAPGELFF. This chain joins TRBV12-5 and TRBJ2-2; 12 nucleotides match TRBD2. The CDR3 loop spans 17 amino acids. V shed 4 bases and J 6 bases; nucleotides not matched to a gene: 9. The germline gives CDR1 LGHNT, CDR2 FRNRAP. Looking up the rest from reference TRBV12-5 and TRBJ2-2 gives the full variable domain: DARVTQTPRHKVTEMGQEVTMRCQPILGHNTVFWYRQTMMQGLELLAYFRNRAPLDDSGMPKDRFSAEMPDATLATLKIQPSEPRDSAVYFCASGSPPSGRAPGELFFGEGSRLTVL.